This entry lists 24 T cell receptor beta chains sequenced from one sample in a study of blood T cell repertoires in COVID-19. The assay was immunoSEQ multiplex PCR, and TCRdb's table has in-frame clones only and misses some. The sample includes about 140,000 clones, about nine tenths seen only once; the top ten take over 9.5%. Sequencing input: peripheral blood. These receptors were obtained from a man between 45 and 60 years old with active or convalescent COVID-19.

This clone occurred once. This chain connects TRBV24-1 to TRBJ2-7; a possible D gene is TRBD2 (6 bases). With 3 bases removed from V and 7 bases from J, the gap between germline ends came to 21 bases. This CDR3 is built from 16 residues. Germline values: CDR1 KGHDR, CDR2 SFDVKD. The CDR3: CATSDAVGSGLREQYF. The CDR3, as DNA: TGTGCCACCAGTGATGCGGTTGGTAGCGGCTTAAGGGAGCAGTACTTC.

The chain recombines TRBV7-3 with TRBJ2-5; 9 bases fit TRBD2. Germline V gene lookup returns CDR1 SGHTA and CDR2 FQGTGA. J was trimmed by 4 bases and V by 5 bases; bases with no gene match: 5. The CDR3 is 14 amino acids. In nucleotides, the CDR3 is TGTGCCAGCAGCCTTAGCGGGAGTGGAGAGACCCAGTACTTC. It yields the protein CASSLSGSGETQYF. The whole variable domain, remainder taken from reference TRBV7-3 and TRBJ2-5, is GAGVSQTPSNKVTEKGKYVELRCDPISGHTALYWYRQSLGQGPEFLIYFQGTGAADDSGLPNDRFFAVRPEGSVSTLKIQRTERGDSAVYLCASSLSGSGETQYFGPGTRLLVL.

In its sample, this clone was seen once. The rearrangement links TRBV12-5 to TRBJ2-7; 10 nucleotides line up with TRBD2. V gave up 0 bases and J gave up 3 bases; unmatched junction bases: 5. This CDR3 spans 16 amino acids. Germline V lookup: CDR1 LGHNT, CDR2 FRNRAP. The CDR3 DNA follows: TGTGCTAGTGGTTTGGTACTAGCGGGAACCCTCTACGAGCAGTACTTC. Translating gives CASGLVLAGTLYEQYF.

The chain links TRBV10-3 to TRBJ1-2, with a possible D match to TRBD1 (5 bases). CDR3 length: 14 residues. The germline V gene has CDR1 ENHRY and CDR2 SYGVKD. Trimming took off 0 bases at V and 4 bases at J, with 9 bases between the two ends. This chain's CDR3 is CAISESGQAYGYTF. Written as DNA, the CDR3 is TGTGCCATCAGTGAGTCTGGACAAGCCTATGGCTACACCTTC.

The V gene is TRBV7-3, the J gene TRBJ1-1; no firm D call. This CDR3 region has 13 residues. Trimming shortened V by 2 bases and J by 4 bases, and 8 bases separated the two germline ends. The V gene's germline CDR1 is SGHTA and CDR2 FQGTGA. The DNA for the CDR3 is TGTGCCAGCAGCTTAGTGAGAGGCACTGAAGCTTTCTTT. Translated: CASSLVRGTEAFF.

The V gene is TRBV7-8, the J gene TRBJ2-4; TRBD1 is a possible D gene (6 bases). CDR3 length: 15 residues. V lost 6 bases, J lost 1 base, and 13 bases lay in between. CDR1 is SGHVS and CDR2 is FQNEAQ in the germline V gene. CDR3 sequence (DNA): TGTGCCAGCAGTTTTGACAGGATGGCCAAAAACATTCAGTACTTC. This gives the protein CASSFDRMAKNIQYF.

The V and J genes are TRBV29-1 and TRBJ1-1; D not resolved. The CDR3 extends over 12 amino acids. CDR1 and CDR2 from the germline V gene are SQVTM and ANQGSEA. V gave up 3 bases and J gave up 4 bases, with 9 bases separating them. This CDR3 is CSVDRGSTEAFF. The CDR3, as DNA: TGCAGCGTTGATAGAGGGAGCACTGAAGCTTTCTTT.

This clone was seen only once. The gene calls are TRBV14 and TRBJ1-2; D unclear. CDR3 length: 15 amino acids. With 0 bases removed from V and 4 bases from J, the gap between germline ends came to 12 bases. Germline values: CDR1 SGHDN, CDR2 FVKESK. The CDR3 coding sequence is TGTGCCAGCAGCCAAGAATCTAACGGGATCTATGGCTACACCTTC. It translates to CASSQESNGIYGYTF.

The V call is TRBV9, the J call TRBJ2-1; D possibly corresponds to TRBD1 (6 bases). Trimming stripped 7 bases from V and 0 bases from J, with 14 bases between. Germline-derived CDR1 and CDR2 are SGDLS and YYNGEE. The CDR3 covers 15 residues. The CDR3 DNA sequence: TGTGCCAGCGGAACGCCGGGACACTCCTACAATGAGCAGTTCTTC. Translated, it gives CASGTPGHSYNEQFF.

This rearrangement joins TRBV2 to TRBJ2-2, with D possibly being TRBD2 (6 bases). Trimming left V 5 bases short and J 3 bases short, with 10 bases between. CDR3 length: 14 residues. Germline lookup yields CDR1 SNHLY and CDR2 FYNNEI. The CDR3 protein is CASSSGSDTGELFF. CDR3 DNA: TGTGCCAGCAGTAGCGGGTCCGACACCGGGGAGCTGTTTTTT.

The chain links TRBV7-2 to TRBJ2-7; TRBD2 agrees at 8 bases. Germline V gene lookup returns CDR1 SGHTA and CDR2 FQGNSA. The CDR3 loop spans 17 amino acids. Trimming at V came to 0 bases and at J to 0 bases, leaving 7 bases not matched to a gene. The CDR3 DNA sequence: TGTGCCAGCAGCTTAGCGTCGCCTAGCGGGCGCTCCTACGAGCAGTACTTC. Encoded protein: CASSLASPSGRSYEQYF.

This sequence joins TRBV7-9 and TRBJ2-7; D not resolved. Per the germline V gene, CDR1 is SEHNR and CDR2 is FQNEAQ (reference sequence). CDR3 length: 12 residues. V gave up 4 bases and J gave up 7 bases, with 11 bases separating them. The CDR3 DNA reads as TGTGCCAGCAGCTCTAGTCCCCTGGAGCAGTACTTC. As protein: CASSSSPLEQYF.

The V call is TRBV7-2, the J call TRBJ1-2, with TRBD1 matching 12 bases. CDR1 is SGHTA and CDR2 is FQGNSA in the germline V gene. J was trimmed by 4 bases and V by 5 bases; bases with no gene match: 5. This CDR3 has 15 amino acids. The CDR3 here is CASSPGTGGIYGYTF. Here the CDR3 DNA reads TGTGCCAGCAGCCCCGGGACAGGGGGCATCTATGGCTACACCTTC.

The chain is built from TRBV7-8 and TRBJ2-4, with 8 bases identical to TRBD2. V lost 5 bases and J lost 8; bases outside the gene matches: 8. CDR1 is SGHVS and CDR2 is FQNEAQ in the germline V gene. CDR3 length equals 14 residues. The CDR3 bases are TGTGCCAGCAGCCGGGAGGGGAGTGGGGACATTCAGTACTTC. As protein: CASSREGSGDIQYF.

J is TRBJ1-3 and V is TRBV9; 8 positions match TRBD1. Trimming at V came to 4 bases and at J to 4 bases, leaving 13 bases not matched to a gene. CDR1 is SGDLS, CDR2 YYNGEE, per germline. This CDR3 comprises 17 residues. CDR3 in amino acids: CASSRRQAGGIGNTIYF. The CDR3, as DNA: TGTGCCAGCAGCCGCAGACAGGCAGGGGGCATCGGAAACACCATATATTTT.

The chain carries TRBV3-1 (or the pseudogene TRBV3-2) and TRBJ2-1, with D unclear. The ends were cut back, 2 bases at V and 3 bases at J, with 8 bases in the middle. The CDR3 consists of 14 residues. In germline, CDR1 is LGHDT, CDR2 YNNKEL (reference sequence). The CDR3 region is CASSQTGFYNEQFF. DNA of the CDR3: TGTGCCAGCAGCCAAACCGGGTTCTACAATGAGCAGTTCTTC.

This chain's CDR3 is CASSHGQGYHEQYF. For the CDR3, the DNA is TGTGCCAGCAGCCATGGACAGGGATACCACGAGCAGTACTTC. The V and J genes are TRBV14 and TRBJ2-7, with 8 bases identical to TRBD1. Germline values: CDR1 SGHDN, CDR2 FVKESK. Trimming at V came to 3 bases and at J to 5 bases, leaving 6 bases not matched to a gene. There are 14 residues in the CDR3.

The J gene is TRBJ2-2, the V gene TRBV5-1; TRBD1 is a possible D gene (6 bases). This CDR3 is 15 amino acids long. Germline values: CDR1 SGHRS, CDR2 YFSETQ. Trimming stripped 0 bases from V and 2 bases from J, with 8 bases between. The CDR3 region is CASSLAGANTGELFF. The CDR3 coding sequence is TGCGCCAGCAGCTTGGCAGGGGCTAACACCGGGGAGCTGTTTTTT.

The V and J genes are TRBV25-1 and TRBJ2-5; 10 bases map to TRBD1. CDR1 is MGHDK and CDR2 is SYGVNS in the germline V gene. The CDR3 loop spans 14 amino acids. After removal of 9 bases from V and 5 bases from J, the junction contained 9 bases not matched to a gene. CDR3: CASSPGQGIETQYF. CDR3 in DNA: TGTGCCAGTTCCCCGGGACAGGGGATTGAGACCCAGTACTTC.

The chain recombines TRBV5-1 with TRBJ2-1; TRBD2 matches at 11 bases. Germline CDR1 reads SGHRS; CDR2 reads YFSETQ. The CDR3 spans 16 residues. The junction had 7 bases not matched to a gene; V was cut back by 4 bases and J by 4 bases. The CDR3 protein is CASSRTSGSLYNEQFF. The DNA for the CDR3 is TGCGCCAGCAGCCGGACTAGCGGGTCTTTATACAATGAGCAGTTCTTC. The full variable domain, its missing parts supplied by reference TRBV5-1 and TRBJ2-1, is KAGVTQTPRYLIKTRGQQVTLSCSPISGHRSVSWYQQTPGQGLQFLFEYFSETQRNKGNFPGRFSGRQFSNSRSEMNVSTLELGDSALYLCASSRTSGSLYNEQFFGPGTRLTVL.

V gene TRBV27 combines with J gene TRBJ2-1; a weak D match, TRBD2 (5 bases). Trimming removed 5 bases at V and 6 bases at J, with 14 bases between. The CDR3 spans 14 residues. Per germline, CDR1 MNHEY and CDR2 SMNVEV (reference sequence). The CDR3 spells CASSLRRESNEQFF. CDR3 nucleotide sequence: TGTGCCAGCAGTCTACGCCGGGAAAGCAATGAGCAGTTCTTC.

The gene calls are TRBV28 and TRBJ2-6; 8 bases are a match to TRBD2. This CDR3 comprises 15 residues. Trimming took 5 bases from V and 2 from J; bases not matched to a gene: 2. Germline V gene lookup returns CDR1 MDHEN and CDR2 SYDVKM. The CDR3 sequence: CASSRGGAGANVLTF. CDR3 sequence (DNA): TGTGCCAGCAGTCGGGGGGGCGCTGGGGCCAACGTCCTGACTTTC.

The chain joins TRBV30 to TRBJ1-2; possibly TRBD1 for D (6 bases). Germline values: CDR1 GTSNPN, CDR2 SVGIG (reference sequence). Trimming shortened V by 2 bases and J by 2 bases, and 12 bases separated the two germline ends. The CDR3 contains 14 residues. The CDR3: CAWSKTGRNYGYTF. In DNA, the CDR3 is TGTGCCTGGAGTAAGACAGGAAGAAACTATGGCTACACCTTC.

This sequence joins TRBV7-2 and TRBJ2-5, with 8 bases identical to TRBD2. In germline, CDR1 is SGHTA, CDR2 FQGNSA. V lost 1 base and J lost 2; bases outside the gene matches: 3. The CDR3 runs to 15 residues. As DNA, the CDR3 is TGTGCCAGCAGCTTAGTAGGCGGGAGGCAAGAGACCCAGTACTTC. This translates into CASSLVGGRQETQYF.